The 28 T cell receptor beta chains below all came from one sample that was sequenced in a study of long-term antiretroviral therapy in people with HIV. Survey level was the resolution at which the v3.0 immunoSEQ assay ran. Sequencing was performed with immunoSEQ multiplex PCR; in TCRdb, only in-frame clones are kept and a portion is missing. This sample has some 25,000 clones; about 79% occur once, and the top ten carry about 5%. This specimen consisted of unsorted PBMCs, obtained 0.7 years before starting antiretroviral therapy. The receptors were sampled from a man aged 25 to 40 with HIV.

The chain joins TRBV5-4 to TRBJ2-5; TRBD1 aligns across 10 bases. CDR1 SGHNT and CDR2 YYREEE come from the germline V gene (reference sequence). V was pared by 3 bases and J by 4 bases, with 3 bases of the junction left unmatched. This CDR3 spans 14 amino acids. The CDR3 DNA follows: TGTGCCAGCAGCTCGGGACAGGGGAGAGAGACCCAGTACTTC. Protein product: CASSSGQGRETQYF.

The chain uses TRBV6-6 and TRBJ1-5; 10 bases align to TRBD1. V lost 5 bases and J lost 5; bases outside the gene matches: 6. Germline V gene lookup returns CDR1 MNHNY and CDR2 SVGAGI (reference sequence). This CDR3 spans 15 amino acids. In DNA, the CDR3 is TGTGCCAGCAGTCGGGACAGGGGCTCCGATCAGCCCCAGCATTTT. Its protein is CASSRDRGSDQPQHF.

The V gene is TRBV6-1, the J gene TRBJ1-5; D is perhaps TRBD1 (6 bases). Germline values: CDR1 MNHNS, CDR2 SASEGT. V was pared by 3 bases and J by 0 bases, with 9 bases between. The length of the CDR3 is 15 residues. The CDR3 sequence is CASSDGTYSNQPQHF. CDR3 in DNA: TGTGCCAGCAGTGATGGGACATATAGCAATCAGCCCCAGCATTTT.

There are a few counts of this clone. CDR3 coding DNA: TGTGCCAGCAGCGTAGGCGGGACAAACGAGCAGTACTTC. It is translated as CASSVGGTNEQYF. The genes are TRBV9 and TRBJ2-7; D is tentatively TRBD1 or TRBD2 (6 bases each). The CDR3 contains 13 residues. Between the trimmed V and J ends, which lost 0 bases and 5 bases, there was a span of 9 bases. From germline, CDR1 is SGDLS and CDR2 YYNGEE.

The chain has TRBV4-3 and TRBJ1-2; no clear D. Germline V lookup: CDR1 LGHNA, CDR2 YSLEER. The V end was cut by 4 bases, the J end by 8 bases, with 23 bases between. The CDR3 has 16 amino acids. The CDR3 DNA reads as TGCGCCAGCAGCCCGCAGTTCGGGCGAGGCCTTGAAGGCTACACCTTC. Translation gives CASSPQFGRGLEGYTF.

The J gene is TRBJ1-4, the V gene TRBV9; 8 nucleotides agree with TRBD1. The germline CDR1 and CDR2 sequences are SGDLS and YYNGEE. The CDR3 is made up of 15 amino acids. V lost 0 bases and J lost 6; bases outside the gene matches: 4. The CDR3 spells CASSVAGTGHEKLFF. CDR3 bases: TGTGCCAGCAGCGTAGCTGGGACAGGTCATGAAAAACTGTTTTTT.

This clone showed up just once. The genes are TRBV9 and TRBJ1-2; D not resolved. The CDR3 totals 12 residues. V was pared by 7 bases and J by 8 bases, with 15 bases between. Germline CDR1 SGDLS, CDR2 YYNGEE. The CDR3 is CASGPGPGGYTF. DNA for the CDR3: TGTGCCAGCGGGCCGGGCCCGGGAGGCTACACCTTC.

V is TRBV6-6 and J is TRBJ1-3, with 10 positions matching TRBD1. The CDR3 spans 16 residues. The V and J ends lost 6 bases and 0 bases, in that order; junction bases with no gene match: 5. The germline V gene encodes CDR1 MNHNY and CDR2 SVGAGI (reference sequence). This chain's CDR3 is CASRPRQGASGNTIYF. CDR3 DNA: TGTGCCAGCAGGCCTCGACAGGGGGCCTCTGGAAACACCATATATTTT.

The rearrangement joins TRBV5-1 to TRBJ1-3, with 7 nucleotides matching TRBD1. The germline V gene encodes CDR1 SGHRS and CDR2 YFSETQ. The trim removed 4 bases at V and 1 base at J, leaving 5 bases unmatched. The CDR3 is 15 residues long. CDR3 bases: TGCGCCAGCAGCAACCGACAGGGATCTGGAAACACCATATATTTT. Its protein is CASSNRQGSGNTIYF.

The chain combines TRBV5-1 with TRBJ1-5; possible D gene TRBD1, 6 bases. Trimming took off 4 bases at V and 3 bases at J, with 17 bases between the two ends. The CDR3 totals 16 residues. Germline assignment: CDR1 SGHRS and CDR2 YFSETQ. The CDR3 sequence is CASSLGSGGTNQPQHF. The CDR3 nucleotides are TGCGCCAGCAGCCTGGGATCGGGGGGCACCAATCAGCCCCAGCATTTT.

The genes are TRBV7-9 and TRBJ2-7, with 7 bases lining up with TRBD1. After removal of 5 bases from V and 4 bases from J, the junction contained 11 bases not matched to a gene. CDR3 length: 15 amino acids. CDR1 SEHNR and CDR2 FQNEAQ come from the germline V gene (reference sequence). In DNA, the CDR3 is TGTGCCAGCAGCACCGACAGGGTAGGAGCTTACGAGCAGTACTTC. Its translation: CASSTDRVGAYEQYF. Supplemented by reference TRBV7-9 and TRBJ2-7, the full variable domain reads DTGVSQNPRHKITKRGQNVTFRCDPISEHNRLYWYRQTLGQGPEFLTYFQNEAQLEKSRLLSDRFSAERPKGSFSTLEIQRTEQGDSAMYLCASSTDRVGAYEQYFGPGTRLTVT.

The rearrangement uses TRBV5-1 and TRBJ1-3; D gene unclear. The germline V and J ends were trimmed by 4 bases and 4 bases, with 9 bases remaining between them. This CDR3 comprises 13 residues. CDR1 SGHRS and CDR2 YFSETQ come from the germline V gene. CDR3 loop: CASSLGPGNTIYF. The CDR3, as DNA: TGCGCCAGCAGCCTAGGACCAGGAAACACCATATATTTT.

This clone was counted between two and nine times. The rearrangement uses TRBV11-2 and TRBJ1-5, with D possibly being TRBD1 (5 bases). Trimming removed 1 base from V and 7 bases from J, with 8 bases in between. Germline V gene data show CDR1 as SGHAT and CDR2 as FQNNGV. The CDR3 is made up of 13 amino acids. The CDR3 region is CASSLGRTQPQHF. The DNA for the CDR3 is TGTGCCAGCAGCTTAGGGCGGACACAGCCCCAGCATTTT.

The rearrangement links TRBV19 to TRBJ2-2; 11 positions agree with TRBD2. The V and J ends lost 8 bases and 7 bases, in that order; junction bases with no gene match: 9. Germline CDR1 and CDR2: LNHDA and SQIVND (reference sequence). The CDR3 sequence is 15 residues long. The CDR3: CASSLLAGDVGELFF. The CDR3 DNA reads as TGTGCCAGTTCGCTACTAGCGGGGGATGTCGGGGAGCTGTTTTTT.

This sequence joins TRBV5-1 and TRBJ2-2, with a weak D call TRBD2 (6 bases). V gave up 4 bases and J gave up 6 bases, with 22 bases separating them. The CDR3 runs 17 residues. The germline V gene encodes CDR1 SGHRS and CDR2 YFSETQ. The CDR3 bases are TGCGCCAGCAGCCCTAACCCCGGGAGCGTCGGTCCCGGGGAGCTGTTTTTT. Amino acid sequence: CASSPNPGSVGPGELFF. The variable domain in full, completed from reference TRBV5-1 and TRBJ2-2, reads KAGVTQTPRYLIKTRGQQVTLSCSPISGHRSVSWYQQTPGQGLQFLFEYFSETQRNKGNFPGRFSGRQFSNSRSEMNVSTLELGDSALYLCASSPNPGSVGPGELFFGEGSRLTVL.

The chain has TRBV6-5 and TRBJ1-2; D is undetermined. V gave up 7 bases and J gave up 0 bases, with 9 bases separating them. There are 13 residues in the CDR3. Germline assignment: CDR1 MNHEY and CDR2 SVGAGI. Here the CDR3 DNA reads TGTGCCAGCACGCACGAGGCTAACTATGGCTACACCTTC. This gives the protein CASTHEANYGYTF.

This clone was seen a single time. This chain connects TRBV27 to TRBJ2-5; D may be TRBD1 or TRBD2 (5 bases each). The CDR3 runs to 13 residues. Per the germline V gene, CDR1 is MNHEY and CDR2 is SMNVEV (reference sequence). The V gene lost 8 bases and the J gene lost 0 bases, with 10 bases spanning the gap. The CDR3 DNA is TGTGCCAGCTTTTGGGACCACCAAGAGACCCAGTACTTC. Protein: CASFWDHQETQYF.

V usage is TRBV28 and J usage is TRBJ2-5; D perhaps matches TRBD2 (5 bases). The CDR3 has 14 amino acids. V was cut by 6 bases and J by 0 bases, with 11 bases left in between. CDR1 is MDHEN and CDR2 is SYDVKM in the germline V gene. CDR3 residues: CASRERRYQETQYF. The CDR3 DNA sequence: TGTGCCAGCAGAGAGCGGCGATACCAAGAGACCCAGTACTTC.

The count of this clone is one. The chain couples TRBV27 to TRBJ2-7, with a possible D match to TRBD1 (6 bases). The germline gives CDR1 MNHEY, CDR2 SMNVEV (reference sequence). The CDR3 is 14 residues long. V gave up 2 bases and J gave up 2 bases, with 10 bases separating them. The CDR3 sequence is CASSLKGVPYEQYF. CDR3 nucleotides: TGTGCCAGCAGTTTAAAGGGGGTTCCCTACGAGCAGTACTTC.

The chain has TRBV6-5 and TRBJ2-3; possible D gene TRBD2, 6 bases. Germline V gene sequence: CDR1 MNHEY, CDR2 SVGAGI. Trimming stripped 0 bases from V and 2 bases from J, with 9 bases between. The CDR3 has 15 amino acids. The CDR3 DNA reads as TGTGCCAGCAGTTACTCGAGGACTACCACAGATACGCAGTATTTT. Amino acid sequence: CASSYSRTTTDTQYF.

The chain uses TRBV27 and TRBJ1-4; 9 nucleotides align to TRBD1. Germline V gene lookup returns CDR1 MNHEY and CDR2 SMNVEV (reference sequence). J lost 3 bases, V lost 3 bases, and 5 bases had no gene match. CDR3 length: 16 residues. CDR3 protein: CASSFAQGAANEKLFF. CDR3 DNA sequence: TGTGCCAGCAGTTTCGCACAGGGGGCTGCTAATGAAAAACTGTTTTTT.

V is TRBV29-1 and J is TRBJ2-3, with TRBD2 identical over 11 bases. Germline-derived CDR1 and CDR2 are SQVTM and ANQGSEA. The CDR3 is 11 amino acids. The ends lost 7 bases at V and 8 bases at J; junction bases unmatched: 2. CDR3 region: CSAGLAGTQYF. Written as DNA, the CDR3 is TGCAGCGCTGGACTAGCGGGTACGCAGTATTTT.

The rearrangement joins TRBV5-1 to TRBJ2-7; D perhaps matches TRBD2 (6 bases). The germline V gene encodes CDR1 SGHRS and CDR2 YFSETQ. The V and J ends lost 6 bases and 2 bases respectively, with 18 bases between them. This CDR3 has 15 residues. The CDR3 DNA reads as TGCGCCAGCACCTTCCTAGCGAATGATCCCTACGAGCAGTACTTC. It translates to CASTFLANDPYEQYF.

Comment on this clone: The sample holds other DNA sequences that translate to the same CDR3. This chain joins TRBV5-1 and TRBJ2-5, with TRBD1 matching 10 bases. This CDR3 has 16 residues. The junction had 6 bases not matched to a gene; V was cut back by 4 bases and J by 0 bases. The germline V gene has CDR1 SGHRS and CDR2 YFSETQ. CDR3 DNA: TGCGCCAGCAGCACCAGACAGGGGGCAGACCAAGAGACCCAGTACTTC. Translated, it gives CASSTRQGADQETQYF. Filled out from reference TRBV5-1 and TRBJ2-5, the complete variable domain reads KAGVTQTPRYLIKTRGQQVTLSCSPISGHRSVSWYQQTPGQGLQFLFEYFSETQRNKGNFPGRFSGRQFSNSRSEMNVSTLELGDSALYLCASSTRQGADQETQYFGPGTRLLVL.

This clone was detected only once. V and J are TRBV9 and TRBJ2-7, with D possibly TRBD1 on 6 matching bases. Per germline, CDR1 SGDLS and CDR2 YYNGEE. The CDR3 runs to 14 residues. V was pared by 4 bases and J by 1 base, with 12 bases between. This CDR3 is CASSRDIVSYEQYF. CDR3 in DNA: TGTGCCAGCAGCCGGGACATAGTATCCTACGAGCAGTACTTC.

This chain connects TRBV2 to TRBJ2-1; D ambiguous. The germline V gene encodes CDR1 SNHLY and CDR2 FYNNEI. The ends were cut back, 1 base at V and 10 bases at J, with 8 bases in the middle. This CDR3 contains 12 residues. CDR3 residues: CASSEEGTEQFF. In DNA, the CDR3 is TGTGCCAGCAGTGAAGAGGGAACGGAGCAGTTCTTC.

This clone turned up a few times. The V gene is TRBV28, the J gene TRBJ2-7, with D possibly matching TRBD1 (6 bases). CDR1 and CDR2 from the germline V gene are MDHEN and SYDVKM. V was pared by 2 bases and J by 3 bases, with 8 bases between. This CDR3 region has 13 residues. CDR3 DNA sequence: TGTGCCAGCAGTTTAAGGGACAACTACGAGCAGTACTTC. Protein product: CASSLRDNYEQYF.

This clone has just one count. The gene calls are TRBV11-3 and TRBJ1-6; TRBD1 is a possible D gene (6 bases). CDR3 length: 13 residues. The germline gives CDR1 SGHNT, CDR2 YENEEA. The ends were cut back, 3 bases at V and 8 bases at J, with 8 bases in the middle. CDR3: CASSLGADSPLHF. CDR3 DNA: TGTGCCAGCAGCTTGGGGGCGGATTCACCCCTCCACTTT.